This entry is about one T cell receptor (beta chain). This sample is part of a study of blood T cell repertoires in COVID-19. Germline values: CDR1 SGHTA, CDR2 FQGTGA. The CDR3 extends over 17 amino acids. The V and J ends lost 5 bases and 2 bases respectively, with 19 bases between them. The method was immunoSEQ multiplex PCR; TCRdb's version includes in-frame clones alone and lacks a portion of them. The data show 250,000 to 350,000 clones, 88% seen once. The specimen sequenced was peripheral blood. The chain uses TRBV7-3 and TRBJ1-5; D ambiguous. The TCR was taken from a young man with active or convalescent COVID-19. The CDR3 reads CASSPSLGFRGNQPQHF. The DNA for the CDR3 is TGTGCCAGCAGCCCGAGCCTCGGGTTTCGGGGCAATCAGCCCCAGCATTTT.